A selection of T cell receptor beta chains follows, all from one sample in a study of ipilimumab plus nivolumab after autologous stem cell transplantation. Generated by immunoSEQ multiplex PCR, the TCRdb table keeps only in-frame clones and is missing some. The sample has around 45,000 clones, about 88% seen once. The input for sequencing was PBMCs, taken in a trial of ipilimumab plus nivolumab as post-transplant consolidation. The source is a male donor with multiple myeloma. Each CDR3 is given with its conserved first and last residue.

v_call: TRBV10-3
cdr3_aa: CAISVSGSQETQYF

v_call: TRBV29-1
cdr3_aa: CSVGTERPSWEQYF

v_call: TRBV29-1
cdr3_aa: CSVSYLNTEAFF

v_call: TRBV6-5
cdr3_aa: CASSRDSYYEQYF

v_call: TRBV6-1
cdr3_aa: CASRYTGTGELFF

v_call: TRBV28
cdr3_aa: CASSVMLASYEQYF

v_call: TRBV30
cdr3_aa: CAWRTSGSVGEQFF

v_call: TRBV27
cdr3_aa: CASLGGNLAAFF

v_call: TRBV4-3
cdr3_aa: CASSQDFKPLGLRSPLHF

v_call: TRBV7-3
cdr3_aa: CASSWGSPEDTQYF

v_call: TRBV27
cdr3_aa: CASSQRRDGETQYF

v_call: TRBV27
cdr3_aa: CASSLRGFTYEQYF

v_call: TRBV6-1
cdr3_aa: CASSEKYRGRTTEAFF

v_call: TRBV6-4
cdr3_aa: CASSDSGTSGSNEQFF

v_call: TRBV27
cdr3_aa: CASRRLANTGELFF

v_call: TRBV5-1
cdr3_aa: CASSLGGAELGELFF

v_call: TRBV7-9
cdr3_aa: CASSSDRGVDTDTQYF

v_call: TRBV2
cdr3_aa: CASSEGTGVNEKLFF

v_call: TRBV27
cdr3_aa: CASSLTEGALGDEQYF

v_call: TRBV18
cdr3_aa: CASRPGLGDTQYF

v_call: TRBV9
cdr3_aa: CASRRARAGGSSTGELFF

v_call: TRBV10-3
cdr3_aa: CAIRAFGLADYTDTQYF

v_call: TRBV5-4
cdr3_aa: CASSFTGGRMNTEAFF

v_call: TRBV7-6
cdr3_aa: CASSVIRDTEAFF

v_call: TRBV7-2
cdr3_aa: CASSRPPRGEAFF

v_call: TRBV5-1
cdr3_aa: CASSEGSRPSGYTF

v_call: TRBV4-1
cdr3_aa: CASSQEEVRREKLFF

v_call: TRBV19
cdr3_aa: CASTSWGTNTGELFF